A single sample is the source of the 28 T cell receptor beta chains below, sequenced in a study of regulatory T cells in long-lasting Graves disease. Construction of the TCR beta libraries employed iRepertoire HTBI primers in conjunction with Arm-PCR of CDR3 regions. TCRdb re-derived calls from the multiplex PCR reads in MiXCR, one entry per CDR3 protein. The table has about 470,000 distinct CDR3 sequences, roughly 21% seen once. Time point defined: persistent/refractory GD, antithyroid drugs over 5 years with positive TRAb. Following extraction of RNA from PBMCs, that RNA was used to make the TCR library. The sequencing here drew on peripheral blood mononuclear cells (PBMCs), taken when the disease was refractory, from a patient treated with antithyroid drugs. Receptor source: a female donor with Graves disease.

The CDR3 sequence is CASSGERGGENIQYF. In DNA form, the CDR3 reads TGTGCCAGCAGCGGTGAGCGGGGGGGCGAAAACATTCAGTACTTC. V is TRBV7-9 and J is TRBJ2-4; 10 bases agree with TRBD2. CDR3 length: 15 residues. Germline CDR1 SEHNR, CDR2 FQNEAQ (reference sequence). V trimming: 5 bases; J trimming: 5 bases; junction bases outside the gene matches: 6. Combining the CDR3 with reference TRBV7-9 and TRBJ2-4 gives the whole variable domain DTGVSQNPRHKITKRGQNVTFRCDPISEHNRLYWYRQTLGQGPEFLTYFQNEAQLEKSRLLSDRFSAERPKGSFSTLEIQRTEQGDSAMYLCASSGERGGENIQYFGAGTRLSVL.

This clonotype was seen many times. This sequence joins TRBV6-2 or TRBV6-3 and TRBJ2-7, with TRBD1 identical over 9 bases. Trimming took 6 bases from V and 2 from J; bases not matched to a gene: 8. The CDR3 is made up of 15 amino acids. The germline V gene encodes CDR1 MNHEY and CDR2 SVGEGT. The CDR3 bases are TGTGCCAGCAGCCCTCCGGGACAGGGCGCCTACGAGCAGTACTTC. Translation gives CASSPPGQGAYEQYF.

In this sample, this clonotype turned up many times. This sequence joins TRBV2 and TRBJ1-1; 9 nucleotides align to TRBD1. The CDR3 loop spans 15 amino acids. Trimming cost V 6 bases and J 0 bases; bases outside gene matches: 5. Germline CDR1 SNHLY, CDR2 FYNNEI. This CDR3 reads CASSRDRAMNTEAFF. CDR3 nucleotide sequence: TGTGCCAGCAGCCGGGACAGGGCCATGAACACTGAAGCTTTCTTT.

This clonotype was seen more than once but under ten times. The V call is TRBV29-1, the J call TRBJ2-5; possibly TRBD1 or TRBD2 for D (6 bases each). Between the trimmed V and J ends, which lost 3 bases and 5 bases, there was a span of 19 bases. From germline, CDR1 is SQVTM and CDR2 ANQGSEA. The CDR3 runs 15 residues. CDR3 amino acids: CSVDLEGGPPETQYF. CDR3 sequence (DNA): TGCAGCGTTGATCTGGAGGGGGGCCCGCCGGAGACCCAGTACTTC.

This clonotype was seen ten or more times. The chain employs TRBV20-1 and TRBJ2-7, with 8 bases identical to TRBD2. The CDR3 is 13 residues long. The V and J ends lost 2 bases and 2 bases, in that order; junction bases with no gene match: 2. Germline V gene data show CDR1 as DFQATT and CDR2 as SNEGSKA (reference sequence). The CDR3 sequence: CSARLAGTYEQYF. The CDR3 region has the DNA TGCAGTGCTAGATTAGCGGGGACCTACGAGCAGTACTTC.

CDR3 sequence (DNA): TGTGCCAGCTCACCAAGGGGCGTAACTAATGAAAAACTGTTTTTT. Encoded protein: CASSPRGVTNEKLFF. J is TRBJ1-4 and V is TRBV18; D possibly corresponds to TRBD1 (5 bases). CDR3 length equals 15 residues. V dropped 2 bases and J dropped 1 base, with 8 bases sitting between them. Germline-derived CDR1 and CDR2 are KGHSH and LQKENI.

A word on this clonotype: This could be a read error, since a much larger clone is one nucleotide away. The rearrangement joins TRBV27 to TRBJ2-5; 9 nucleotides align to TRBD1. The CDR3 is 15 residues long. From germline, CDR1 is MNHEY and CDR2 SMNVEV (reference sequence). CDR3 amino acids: CASRRKQGARETRYF. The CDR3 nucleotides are TGTGCCAGCAGGCGAAAACAGGGGGCGCGCGAGACCCGGTACTTC.

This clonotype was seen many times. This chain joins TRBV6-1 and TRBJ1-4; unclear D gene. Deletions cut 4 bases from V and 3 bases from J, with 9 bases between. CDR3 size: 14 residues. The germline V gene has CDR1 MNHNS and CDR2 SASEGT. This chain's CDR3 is CASSGANANEKLFF. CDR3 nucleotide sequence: TGTGCCAGCAGTGGGGCCAACGCTAATGAAAAACTGTTTTTT.

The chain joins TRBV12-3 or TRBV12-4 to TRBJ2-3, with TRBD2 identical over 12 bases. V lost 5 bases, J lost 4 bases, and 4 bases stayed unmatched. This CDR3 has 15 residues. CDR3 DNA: TGTGCCAGCAGTCCTAGCGGGGGGGCTGCAGATACGCAGTATTTT. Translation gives CASSPSGGAADTQYF.

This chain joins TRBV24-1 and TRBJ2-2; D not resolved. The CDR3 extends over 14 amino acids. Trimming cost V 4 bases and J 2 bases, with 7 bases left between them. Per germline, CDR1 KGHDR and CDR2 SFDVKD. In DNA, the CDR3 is TGTGCCACCAGTGAGAAGACTAACACCGGGGAGCTGTTTTTT. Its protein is CATSEKTNTGELFF.

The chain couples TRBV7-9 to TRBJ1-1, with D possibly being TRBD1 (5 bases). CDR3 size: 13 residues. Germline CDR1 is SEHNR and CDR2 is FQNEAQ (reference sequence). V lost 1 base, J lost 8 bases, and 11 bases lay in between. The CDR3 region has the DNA TGTGCCAGCAGCTTAGATGAAGGACAAGAAGCTTTCTTT. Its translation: CASSLDEGQEAFF.

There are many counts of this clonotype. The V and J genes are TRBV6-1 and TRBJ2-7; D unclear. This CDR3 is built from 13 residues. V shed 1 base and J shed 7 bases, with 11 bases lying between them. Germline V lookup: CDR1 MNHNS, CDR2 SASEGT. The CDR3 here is CASSEGAHVEQYF. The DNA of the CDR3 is TGTGCCAGCAGTGAAGGGGCGCACGTGGAGCAGTACTTC.

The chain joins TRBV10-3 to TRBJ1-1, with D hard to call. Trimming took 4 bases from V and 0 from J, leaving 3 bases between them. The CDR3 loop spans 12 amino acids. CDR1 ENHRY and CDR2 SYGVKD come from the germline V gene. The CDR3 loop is CAISGVNTEAFF. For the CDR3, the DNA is TGTGCCATCAGTGGGGTGAACACTGAAGCTTTCTTT.

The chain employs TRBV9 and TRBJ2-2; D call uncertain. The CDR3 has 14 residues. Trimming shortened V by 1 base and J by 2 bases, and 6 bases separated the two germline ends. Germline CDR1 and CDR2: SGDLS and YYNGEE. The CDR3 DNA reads TGTGCCAGCAGCGTATCAGGAAACACCGGGGAGCTGTTTTTT. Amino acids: CASSVSGNTGELFF.

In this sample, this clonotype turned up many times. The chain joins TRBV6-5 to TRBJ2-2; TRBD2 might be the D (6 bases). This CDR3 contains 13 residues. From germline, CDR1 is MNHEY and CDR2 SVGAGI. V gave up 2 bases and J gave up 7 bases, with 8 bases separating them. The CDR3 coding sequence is TGTGCCAGCAGTTACCGTAGCGGCGGGGAGCTGTTTTTT. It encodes CASSYRSGGELFF.

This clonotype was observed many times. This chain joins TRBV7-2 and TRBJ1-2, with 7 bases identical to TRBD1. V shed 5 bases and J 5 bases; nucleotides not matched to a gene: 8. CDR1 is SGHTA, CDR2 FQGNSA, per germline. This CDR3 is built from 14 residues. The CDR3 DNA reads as TGTGCCAGCAGCCAACCGACAGGGTTTTATGGCTACACCTTC. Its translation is CASSQPTGFYGYTF.

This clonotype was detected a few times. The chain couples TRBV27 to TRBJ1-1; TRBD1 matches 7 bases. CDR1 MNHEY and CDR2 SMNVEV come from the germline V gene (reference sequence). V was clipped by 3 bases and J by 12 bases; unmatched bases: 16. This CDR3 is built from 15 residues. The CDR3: CASSFSPGGEGATFF. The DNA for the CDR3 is TGTGCCAGCAGTTTTTCGCCCGGCGGGGAGGGGGCAACTTTCTTT.

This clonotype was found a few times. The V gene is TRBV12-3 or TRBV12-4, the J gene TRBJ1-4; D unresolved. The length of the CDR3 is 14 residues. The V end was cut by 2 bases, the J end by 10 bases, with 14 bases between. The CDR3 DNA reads TGTGCCAGCAGTTTAAAGGCGGGGTACCGAAAACTGTTTTTT. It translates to CASSLKAGYRKLFF.

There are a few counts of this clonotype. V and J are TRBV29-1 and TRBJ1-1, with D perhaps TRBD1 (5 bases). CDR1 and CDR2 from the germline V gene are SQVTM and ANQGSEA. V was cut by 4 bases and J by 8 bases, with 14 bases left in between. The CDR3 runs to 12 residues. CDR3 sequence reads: CSVAGTLTEAFF. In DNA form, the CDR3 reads TGCAGCGTTGCAGGGACCCTGACGGAAGCTTTCTTT.

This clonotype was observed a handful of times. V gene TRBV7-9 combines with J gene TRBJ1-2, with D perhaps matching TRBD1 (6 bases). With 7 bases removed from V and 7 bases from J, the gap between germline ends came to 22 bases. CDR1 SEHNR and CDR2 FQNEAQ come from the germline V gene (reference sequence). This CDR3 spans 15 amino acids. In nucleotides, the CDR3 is TGTGCCAGCACCGGATCGGTACCCAGCAGGGGTGGCTACACCTTC. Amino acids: CASTGSVPSRGGYTF. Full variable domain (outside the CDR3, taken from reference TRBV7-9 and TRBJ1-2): DTGVSQNPRHKITKRGQNVTFRCDPISEHNRLYWYRQTLGQGPEFLTYFQNEAQLEKSRLLSDRFSAERPKGSFSTLEIQRTEQGDSAMYLCASTGSVPSRGGYTFGSGTRLTVV.

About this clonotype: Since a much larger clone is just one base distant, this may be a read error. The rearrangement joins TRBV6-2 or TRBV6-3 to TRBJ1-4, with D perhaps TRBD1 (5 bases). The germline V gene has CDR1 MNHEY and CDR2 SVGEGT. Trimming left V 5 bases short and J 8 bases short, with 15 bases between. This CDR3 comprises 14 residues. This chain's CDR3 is CASSHGPGTEKLFF. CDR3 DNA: TGTGCCAGCAGTCACGGACCGGGGACGGAAAAACTGTTTTTT.

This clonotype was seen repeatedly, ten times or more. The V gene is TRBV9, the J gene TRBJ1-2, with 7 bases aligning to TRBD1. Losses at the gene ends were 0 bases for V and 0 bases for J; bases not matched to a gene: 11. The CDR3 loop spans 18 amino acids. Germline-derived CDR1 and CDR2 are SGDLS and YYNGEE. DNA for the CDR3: TGTGCCAGCAGCGTAGCTGGGACAGCACAGTTTGCTAACTATGGCTACACCTTC. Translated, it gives CASSVAGTAQFANYGYTF.

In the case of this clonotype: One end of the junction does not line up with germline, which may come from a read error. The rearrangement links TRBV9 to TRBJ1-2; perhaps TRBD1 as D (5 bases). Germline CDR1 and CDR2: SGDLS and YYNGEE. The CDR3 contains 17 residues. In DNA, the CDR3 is TGTGCCAGCGGCGTAGGCGCCAGGGACCCCGGGTGGGATGGCTACACCTTC. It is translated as CASGVGARDPGWDGYTF.

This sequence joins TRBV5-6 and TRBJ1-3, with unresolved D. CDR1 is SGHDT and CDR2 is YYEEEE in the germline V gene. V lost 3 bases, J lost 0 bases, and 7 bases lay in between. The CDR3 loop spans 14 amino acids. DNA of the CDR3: TGTGCCAGCAGCTGGCAGCGCTCTGGAAACACCATATATTTT. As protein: CASSWQRSGNTIYF.

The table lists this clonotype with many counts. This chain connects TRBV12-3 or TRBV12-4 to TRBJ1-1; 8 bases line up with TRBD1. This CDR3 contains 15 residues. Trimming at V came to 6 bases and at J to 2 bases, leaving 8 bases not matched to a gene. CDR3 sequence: CASSPNQGANTEAFF. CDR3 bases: TGTGCCAGCAGCCCAAATCAGGGGGCCAACACTGAAGCTTTCTTT.

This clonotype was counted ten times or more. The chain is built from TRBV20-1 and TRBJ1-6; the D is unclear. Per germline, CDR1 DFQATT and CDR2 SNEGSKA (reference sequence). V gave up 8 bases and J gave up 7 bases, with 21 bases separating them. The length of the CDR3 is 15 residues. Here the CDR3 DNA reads TGCAGTTTAAAAGAGTACCAGGTTCTAAATTCACCCCTCCACTTT. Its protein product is CSLKEYQVLNSPLHF.

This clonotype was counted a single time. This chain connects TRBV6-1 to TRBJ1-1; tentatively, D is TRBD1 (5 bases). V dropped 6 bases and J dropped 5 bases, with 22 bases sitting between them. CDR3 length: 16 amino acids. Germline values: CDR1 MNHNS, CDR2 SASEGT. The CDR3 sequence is CASRYPGPRRGTEAFF. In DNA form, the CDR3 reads TGTGCCAGCAGGTACCCGGGACCCCGGCGGGGGACTGAAGCTTTCTTT.

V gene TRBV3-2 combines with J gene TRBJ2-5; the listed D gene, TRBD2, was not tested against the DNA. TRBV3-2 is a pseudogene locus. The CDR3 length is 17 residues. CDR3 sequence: CASSQDRGLLGQETQYF. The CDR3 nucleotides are TGTGCCAGCAGCCAAGATAGGGGACTCCTGGGCCAAGAGACCCAGTACTTC.